A single T cell receptor (beta chain) is shown here with its context. What it recognizes is unknown. The data were obtained in a study of T cell clones after liver transplantation. Across the whole study: At least one year of complete immunosuppression withdrawal without enzymes over twice normal defined tolerance. Blood was drawn pre-transplant, before withdrawal, and after full or failed withdrawal. Study-level points and caveats: Rather than being deleted, graft donor-reactive T cells may have moved into the graft.

Unstimulated PBMCs were sorted into CD3+CD4+ and CD3+CD8+ populations. Here immunoSEQ multiplex PCR was the method, and the copy in TCRdb shows in-frame clones only, minus some. Seen here are tens of thousands of clones, roughly four fifths observed once, and the top ten hold about 0.45%. This receptor was obtained from a human patient who received a liver transplant. T cells may partly derive from the graft donor. Material: CD4+ T cells from blood, obtained 45 to 46 months after liver transplant.

The CDR3 DNA sequence: TGTGCCAGCAGCCCGACTAGCGGGGACCTCTACGAGCAGTACTTC. This codes for CASSPTSGDLYEQYF. The V call is TRBV7-8, the J call TRBJ2-7; 11 nucleotides agree with TRBD2. With 5 bases clipped from V and 3 bases from J, the junction kept 6 bases outside the gene matches. CDR1 and CDR2 (germline): SGHVS, FQNEAQ. This CDR3 is 15 amino acids long.